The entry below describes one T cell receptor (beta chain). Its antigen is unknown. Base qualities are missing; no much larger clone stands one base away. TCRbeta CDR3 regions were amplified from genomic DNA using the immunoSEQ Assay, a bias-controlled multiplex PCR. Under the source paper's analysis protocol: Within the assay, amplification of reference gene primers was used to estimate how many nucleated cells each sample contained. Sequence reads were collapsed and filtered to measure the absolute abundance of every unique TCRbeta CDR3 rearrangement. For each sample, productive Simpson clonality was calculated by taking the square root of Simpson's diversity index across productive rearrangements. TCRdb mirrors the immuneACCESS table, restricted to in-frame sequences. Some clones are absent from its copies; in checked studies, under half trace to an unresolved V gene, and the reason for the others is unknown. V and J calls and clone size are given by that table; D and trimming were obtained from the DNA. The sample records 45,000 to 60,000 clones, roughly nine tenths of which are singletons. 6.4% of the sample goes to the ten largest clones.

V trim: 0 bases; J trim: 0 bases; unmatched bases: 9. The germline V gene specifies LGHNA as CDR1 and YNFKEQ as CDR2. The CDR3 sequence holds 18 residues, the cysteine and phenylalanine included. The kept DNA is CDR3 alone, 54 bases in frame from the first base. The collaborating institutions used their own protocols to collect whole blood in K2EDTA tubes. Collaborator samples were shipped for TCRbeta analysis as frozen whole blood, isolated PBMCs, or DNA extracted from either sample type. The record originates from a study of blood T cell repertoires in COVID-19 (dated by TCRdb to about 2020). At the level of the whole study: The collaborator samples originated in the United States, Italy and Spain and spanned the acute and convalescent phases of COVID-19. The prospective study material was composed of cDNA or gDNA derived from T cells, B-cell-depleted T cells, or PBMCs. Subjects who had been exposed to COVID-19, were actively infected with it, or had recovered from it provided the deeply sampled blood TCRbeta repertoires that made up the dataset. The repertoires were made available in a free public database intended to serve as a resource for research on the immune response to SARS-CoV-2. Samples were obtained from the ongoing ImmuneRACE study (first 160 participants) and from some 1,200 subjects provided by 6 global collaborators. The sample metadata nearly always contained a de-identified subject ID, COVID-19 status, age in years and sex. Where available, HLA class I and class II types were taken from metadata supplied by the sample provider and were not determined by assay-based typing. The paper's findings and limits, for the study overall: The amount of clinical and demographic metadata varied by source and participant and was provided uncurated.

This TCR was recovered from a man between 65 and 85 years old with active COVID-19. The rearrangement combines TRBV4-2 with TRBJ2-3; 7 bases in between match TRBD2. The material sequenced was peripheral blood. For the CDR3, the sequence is CASSQEEQRGSSTDTQYF. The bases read TGTGCCAGCAGCCAAGAGGAGCAGCGGGGCTCTAGCACAGATACGCAGTATTTT.